Listed here is a single TCR beta chain. The data are from a study of blood T cell repertoires in COVID-19. Whole-study context: Italy, Spain and the United States were the sources of the convalescent and acute COVID-19 samples.

Self-reported history from a screening survey and questionnaire set each donor's cohort. Symptom resolution, clearance, or two negative PCRs marked donors in Cohort 3 as recovered. The length of the CDR3 is 15 residues. Per the germline V gene, CDR1 is SGHAT and CDR2 is FQNNGV. V shed 6 bases and J shed 4 bases, with 15 bases lying between them. Some clones are missing from TCRdb's copy, which holds only in-frame ones; the method was immunoSEQ multiplex PCR. The repertoire includes about 220,000 clones, 88% of them detected once, and roughly 2.6% sits in the top ten. The source of this sequence is a woman aged 30 to 39 who had recovered from COVID-19. What was sequenced was PBMCs or T cells enriched from blood (not recorded which). This sequence joins TRBV11-2 and TRBJ2-2; D remains unclear. The CDR3 here is CASRPPSFGTGELFF. The CDR3 DNA is TGTGCCAGCAGACCACCTAGTTTCGGCACCGGGGAGCTGTTTTTT.